This T cell receptor beta chain was identified during a study of T cells in Graves' hyperthyroidism and ophthalmopathy. J gave up 8 bases and V 7 bases, and 13 bases lay outside the gene matches. This CDR3 is 16 amino acids long. From germline, CDR1 is KGHSH and CDR2 LQKENI. Amplification yielded TCR beta CDR3 regions, with RNA transcripts as the source. The TCR CDR3 first-round RT-PCR relied on the HTBI primer set. One entry per CDR3 protein, called by TCRdb with MiXCR from the multiplex PCR reads. Of 400,000 to 500,000 distinct CDR3 sequences in the sample, roughly 14% were seen once. This clonotype was seen repeatedly, ten times or more.

V usage is TRBV18 and J usage is TRBJ2-1; TRBD2 matches 11 bases. This clonotype originated in a woman between 18 and 29 years old with Graves' hyperthyroidism. The sample was blood. CDR3 sequence reads: CASLSMGTSGRDEQFF. The DNA for the CDR3 is TGTGCCAGCTTATCCATGGGGACTAGCGGTCGAGATGAGCAGTTCTTC.